This T cell receptor beta chain was observed in a study of graft-versus-host responses after intestinal transplantation. V lost 2 bases, J lost 7 bases, and 10 bases lay in between. There are 13 residues in the CDR3. Germline CDR1 is SGDLS and CDR2 is YYNGEE. Libraries were prepared by immunoSEQ multiplex PCR; TCRdb keeps only in-frame clonotypes and omits some of them. The table lists about 100,000 clones, 91% of them singletons, with about 0.18% in the top ten. Study findings and constraints: Circulating GvH clones peaking coincided with falling HvG clones soon after transplant.

For this clone: Its antigen is unidentified.

The sequencing here drew on unstimulated CD4+ T cells sorted from spleen or lymph node cells, taken before transplant. The rearrangement links TRBV9 to TRBJ1-3; no reliable D call. The sequence was obtained from a human donor who was the organ donor for an intestinal transplant. CDR3 residues: CASSVLNGNTIYF. The CDR3 DNA is TGTGCCAGCAGCGTCCTGAACGGGAACACCATATATTTT.